This TCR beta chain was identified in a study of cytomegalovirus exposure and HLA in healthy donors. Trimming removed 2 bases from V and 3 bases from J, with 14 bases in between. This CDR3 has 16 residues. The germline V gene encodes CDR1 MNHEY and CDR2 SVGAGI. PCR employed 60 Vbeta and 13 Jbeta primers. In the study's own analysis: Per a later analysis, the number of unique TCR beta chains was around 80 million, of which roughly 10 million were shared. Profiling relied on immunoSEQ multiplex PCR, and the TCRdb table lists in-frame clones only, not all of them. V and J calls and clone size are those listed in that table; D and trimming were worked out from the DNA. The sample contains about 120,000 clones, under 85% of which appear only once. In the case of this clone: Its antigen is currently unknown.

Study-level results: Presence/absence analyses took donor sequencing depth as roughly uniform.

This sequence was found in a man aged 40-50 years in good health and CMV-seropositive. Sequenced input: PBMCs. The V call is TRBV6-5, the J call TRBJ1-3; tentative D call: TRBD1 (5 bases). CDR3 nucleotides: TGTGCCAGCAGTTACGCCACAGGCTCTAGTGGAAACACCATATATTTT. This gives the protein CASSYATGSSGNTIYF.